What follows is one T cell receptor (beta chain) and its context. This entry comes from a study of blood T cells in healthy people across ages. For the second PCR, which ran for about 7 to 11 cycles, a sample-barcoded 5' primer and a J-beta primer mix were used. TCRdb re-called the 5' RACE reads with MiXCR, one entry per CDR3 protein. The table has hundreds of thousands of distinct CDR3 sequences, roughly half seen once. The length of the CDR3 is 15 residues. V was pared by 0 bases and J by 6 bases, with 14 bases between. The germline CDR1 and CDR2 sequences are LGHNA and YNFKEQ. This receptor was obtained from a man aged 60-69 years in good health. J is TRBJ2-5 and V is TRBV4-2; possibly TRBD1 or TRBD2 for D (5 bases each). The specimen was blood. CDR3 DNA: TGTGCCAGCAGCCAAGATCGGGGCGGTTCGAAGACCCAGTACTTC. It is translated as CASSQDRGGSKTQYF.